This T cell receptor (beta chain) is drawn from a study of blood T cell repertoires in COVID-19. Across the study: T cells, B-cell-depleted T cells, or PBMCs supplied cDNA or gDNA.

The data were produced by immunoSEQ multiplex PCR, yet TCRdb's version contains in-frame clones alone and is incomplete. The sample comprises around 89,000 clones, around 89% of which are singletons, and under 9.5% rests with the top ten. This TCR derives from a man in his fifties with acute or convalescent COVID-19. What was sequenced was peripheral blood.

The CDR3: CASSGSLRGGKETQYF. CDR3 DNA: TGTGCCAGCAGTGGTTCTTTACGGGGGGGGAAGGAGACCCAGTACTTC. The rearrangement links TRBV27 to TRBJ2-5; TRBD2 aligns across 8 bases. The CDR3 consists of 16 residues. Trimming cost V 5 bases and J 5 bases; bases outside gene matches: 13. The germline CDR1 and CDR2 sequences are MNHEY and SMNVEV (reference sequence).